A selection of T cell receptor beta chains follows, all from one sample in a study of metastatic and nonmetastatic thyroid tumors. MiXCR re-clonotyped the PCR reads for TCRdb. The sample holds under 5,000 clones, 22% seen once. Material: tumor tissue. The receptors shown here come from a male donor with papillary thyroid cancer or a benign thyroid nodule (not recorded which). Some clones in this sample may be carry-over from other donors' samples. CDR3s include the opening cysteine and the closing phenylalanine or tryptophan. D genes are given only for firm matches. Size values are once, few and many counts, or a class for expanded clones, and some rows have none.

j_gene | d_gene | abundance | v_gene | CDR3aa | CDR3nt
TRBJ2-1 | TRBD2 | many | TRBV5-1 | CASRHRTTSGSHNEQFF | TGCGCCAGCCGTCATAGGACGACTAGCGGGAGCCACAATGAGCAGTTCTTC
TRBJ2-7 | - | large | TRBV7-2 | CASSPGAGTYEQYF | TGTGCCAGCAGCCCAGGGGCAGGGACCTACGAGCAGTACTTC
TRBJ1-1 | TRBD1 | few | TRBV6-2/TRBV6-3 | CASSYFRTGGTEAFF | TGTGCCAGCAGTTACTTCAGGACAGGGGGCACTGAAGCTTTCTTT
TRBJ2-7 | TRBD1 | few | TRBV28 | CASSPTGTGRFEQYF | TGTGCCAGCAGCCCAACCGGGACAGGGAGGTTCGAGCAGTACTTC
TRBJ2-1 | TRBD2 | few | TRBV5-1 | CASSLLGGGTFDNEQFF | TGCGCCAGCAGCTTGCTTGGCGGGGGAACCTTCGACAATGAGCAGTTCTTC
TRBJ2-3 | - | - | TRBV3-1 | CASSQDKGGPRDTQYF | TGTGCCAGCAGCCAAGATAAGGGCGGGCCCAGAGATACGCAGTATTTT
TRBJ2-7 | TRBD2 | - | TRBV6-1 | CASSDSGGSYEQYF | TGTGCCAGCAGTGATAGCGGGGGAAGCTACGAGCAGTACTTC
TRBJ2-7 | - | - | TRBV11-2 | CASSAERQDEQYF | TGTGCCAGCAGCGCGGAGCGACAGGACGAGCAGTACTTC
TRBJ2-1 | TRBD1 | medium-sized | TRBV24-1 | CATSDLDRYNEQFF | TGTGCCACCAGTGACCTGGACAGGTACAATGAGCAGTTCTTC
TRBJ1-5 | TRBD1 | medium-sized | TRBV6-1 | CASSQTGMGVSNQPQHF | TGTGCCAGCAGTCAGACAGGGATGGGGGTTAGCAATCAGCCCCAGCATTTT
TRBJ1-2 | - | once | TRBV18 | CASSRAPGRRAEGYTF | TGTGCCAGCTCACGCGCACCGGGACGACGGGCGGAAGGCTACACCTTC
TRBJ2-7 | - | - | TRBV28 | CASSRRYEQYF | TGTGCCAGCAGCCGTCGATACGAGCAGTACTTC
TRBJ1-5 | - | many | TRBV15 | CATSRGRNYQPQHF | TGTGCCACCAGCAGAGGCAGAAACTATCAGCCCCAGCATTTT
TRBJ2-7 | TRBD2 | many | TRBV20-1 | CSVNPSGRAFYEQYF | TGCAGTGTTAATCCTAGCGGGAGGGCCTTTTACGAGCAGTACTTC
TRBJ2-7 | TRBD1 | many | TRBV10-1 | CASSEARGLGYEQYF | TGCGCCAGCAGTGAGGCCAGGGGGCTAGGGTACGAGCAGTACTTC